The TCR beta chain under discussion was sequenced for a study of T-cell reconstitution after alpha-beta-depleted transplantation in children. Unique molecular identifiers featured in how the TCRbeta library was prepared. A single record per CDR3 protein comes from TCRdb applying MiXCR to the PCR reads. The table records 350,000 to 500,000 distinct CDR3 sequences, around two fifths of them present only once. Findings of the study overall: A year post-transplant, T-cell counts and diversity derived mostly from newly produced T cells. There were reportedly several hundred expanded graft clones from which alpha-beta T cells came about two months after transplant. For some patients, TCRbeta diversity was high at day 60 because of recipient T cells and thymic progenitors that survived.

Concerning this clonotype: Its antigen is currently unknown.

The V gene lost 3 bases and the J gene lost 6 bases, with 9 bases spanning the gap. The CDR3 covers 12 residues. The sample in question was PBMCs, obtained before TCRalphabeta/CD19-depleted stem cell transplant. The V call is TRBV12-3 or TRBV12-4, the J call TRBJ2-7, with D hard to call. The origin of this receptor is a girl aged 2-10 years with aplastic anemia, due to receive a stem cell transplant. CDR3 DNA sequence: TGTGCCAGCAGTTTTGGGCCCCGCGAGCAGTACTTC. As protein: CASSFGPREQYF.